Listed below are T cell receptor beta chains from one sample, sequenced in a study of blood T cell repertoires in COVID-19. Profiling relied on immunoSEQ multiplex PCR, and the TCRdb table lists in-frame clones only, not all of them. The data contain about 400,000 clones, roughly 89% of them seen just once; the ten biggest clones take up approximately 4.5%. The sequenced sample was peripheral blood. These receptor sequences come from a woman aged 30 to 39 with acute or convalescent COVID-19. Both conserved end residues are part of each CDR3. A D gene is named only where the DNA matches it firmly. Clone size is not always given. Where it is, it says once, few, many or a class for expanded clones.

j_call clone_size v_call d_call cdr3_length cdr3_aa cdr3_nt
TRBJ1-2 . TRBV6-1 . 15 CASSEGIGGNYGYTF TGTGCCAGCAGTGAAGGGATTGGAGGGAACTATGGCTACACCTTC
TRBJ2-2 . TRBV24-1 TRBD2 14 CATSGSGGTGELFF TGTGCCACCAGTGGTAGCGGGGGGACCGGGGAGCTGTTTTTT
TRBJ1-2 . TRBV4-1 TRBD1 15 CASSQGQGVVGGYTF TGCGCCAGCAGCCAAGGTCAGGGGGTAGTTGGTGGCTACACCTTC
TRBJ1-5 once TRBV4-1 TRBD1 15 CASSRAITGGKPQHF TGCGCCAGCAGCCGGGCGATTACAGGGGGCAAGCCCCAGCATTTT
TRBJ2-5 . TRBV3-1/TRBV3-2 . 16 CASSQDSRGGRETQYF TGTGCCAGCAGCCAAGATAGTAGGGGGGGCCGAGAGACCCAGTACTTC
TRBJ1-4 once TRBV7-7 . 15 CASSLALRVDEKLFF TGTGCCAGCAGCTTAGCGCTCAGGGTGGATGAAAAACTGTTTTTT
TRBJ2-2 . TRBV18 . 14 CASSRQPNTGELFF TGTGCCAGCTCACGACAGCCAAACACCGGGGAGCTGTTTTTT
TRBJ1-2 . TRBV19 TRBD1 13 CASSPGTVPGYTF TGTGCCAGTAGTCCTGGGACAGTGCCCGGATACACCTTC
TRBJ2-1 . TRBV25-1 . 13 CASSDGLYNEQFF TGTGCCAGCAGTGATGGGCTTTACAATGAGCAGTTCTTC
TRBJ2-3 . TRBV2 TRBD2 14 CAIIKGEWGGTQYF TGTGCCATTATTAAGGGTGAATGGGGGGGTACGCAGTATTTT
TRBJ2-5 once TRBV5-4 . 16 CASSRSGTHNPETQYF TGTGCCAGCAGCCGGAGCGGTACCCATAACCCAGAGACCCAGTACTTC
TRBJ2-7 . TRBV4-1 TRBD1 12 CASSADRVEQYF TGCGCCAGCAGCGCAGACAGGGTAGAGCAGTACTTC
TRBJ2-7 . TRBV20-1 TRBD2 18 CSASSSGNGGVDPTRQYF TGCAGTGCTAGTTCATCAGGAAACGGGGGGGTTGACCCTACGAGGCAGTACTTC
TRBJ2-7 . TRBV5-1 TRBD2 17 CASPLMGLAGPSYEQYF TGCGCCAGTCCGTTAATGGGACTAGCGGGCCCTTCCTACGAGCAGTACTTC
TRBJ1-2 . TRBV14 . 14 CASSQVSGIGGYTF TGTGCCAGCAGCCAAGTCTCAGGGATCGGCGGCTACACCTTC
TRBJ2-1 . TRBV4-2 TRBD2 17 CASSQVSGGMFYNEQFF TGTGCCAGCAGCCAAGTTAGCGGGGGGATGTTCTACAATGAGCAGTTCTTC
TRBJ1-1 once TRBV9 TRBD1 14 CASSPRGLGTEAFF TGTGCCAGCAGCCCGAGGGGGCTGGGCACTGAAGCTTTCTTT